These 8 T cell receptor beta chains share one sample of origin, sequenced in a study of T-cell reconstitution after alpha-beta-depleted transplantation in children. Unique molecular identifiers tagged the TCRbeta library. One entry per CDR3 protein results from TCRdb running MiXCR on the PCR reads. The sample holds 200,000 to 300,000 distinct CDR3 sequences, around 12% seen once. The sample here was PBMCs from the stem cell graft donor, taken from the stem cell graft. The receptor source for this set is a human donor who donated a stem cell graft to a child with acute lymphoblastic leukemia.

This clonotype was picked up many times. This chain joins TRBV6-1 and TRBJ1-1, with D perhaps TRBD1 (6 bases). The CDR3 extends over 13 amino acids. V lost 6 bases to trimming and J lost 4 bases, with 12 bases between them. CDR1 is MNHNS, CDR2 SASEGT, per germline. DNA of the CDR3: TGTGCCAGCAGCGAACAGGGACCCACTGAAGCTTTCTTT. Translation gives CASSEQGPTEAFF.

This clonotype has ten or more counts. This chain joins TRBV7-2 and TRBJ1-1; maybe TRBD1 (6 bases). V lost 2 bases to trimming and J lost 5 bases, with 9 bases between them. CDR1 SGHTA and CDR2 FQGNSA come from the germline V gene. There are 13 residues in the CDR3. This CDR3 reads CASSLTGQTEAFF. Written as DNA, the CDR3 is TGTGCCAGCAGCTTAACAGGACAGACTGAAGCTTTCTTT.

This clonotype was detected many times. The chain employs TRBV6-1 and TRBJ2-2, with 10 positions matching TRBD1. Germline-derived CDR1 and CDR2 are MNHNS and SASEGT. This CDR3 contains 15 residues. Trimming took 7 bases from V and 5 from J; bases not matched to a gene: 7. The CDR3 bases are TGTGCCAGCACCAGGGGGGACAGGGGAACCGGGGAGCTGTTTTTT. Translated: CASTRGDRGTGELFF.

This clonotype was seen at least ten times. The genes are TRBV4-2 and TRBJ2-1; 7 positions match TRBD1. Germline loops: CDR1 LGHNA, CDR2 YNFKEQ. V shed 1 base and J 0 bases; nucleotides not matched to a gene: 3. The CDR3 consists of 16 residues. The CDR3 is CASSQGAGGSYNEQFF. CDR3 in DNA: TGTGCCAGCAGCCAAGGTGCAGGGGGCTCCTACAATGAGCAGTTCTTC.

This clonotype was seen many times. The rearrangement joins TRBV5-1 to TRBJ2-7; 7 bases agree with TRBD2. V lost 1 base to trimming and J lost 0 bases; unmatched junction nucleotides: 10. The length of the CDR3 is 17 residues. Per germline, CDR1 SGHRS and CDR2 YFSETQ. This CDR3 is CASSLHSWLADSYEQYF. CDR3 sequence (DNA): TGCGCCAGCAGCTTGCATTCGTGGCTAGCGGACTCCTACGAGCAGTACTTC.

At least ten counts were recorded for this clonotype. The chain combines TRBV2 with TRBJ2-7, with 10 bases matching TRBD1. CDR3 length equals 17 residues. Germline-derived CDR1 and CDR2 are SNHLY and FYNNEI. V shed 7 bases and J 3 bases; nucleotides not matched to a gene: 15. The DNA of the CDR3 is TGTGCCAGCACGGGGAAAGCGCCGGGACAGGGGTACTACGAGCAGTACTTC. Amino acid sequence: CASTGKAPGQGYYEQYF. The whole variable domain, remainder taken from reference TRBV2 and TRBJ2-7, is EPEVTQTPSHQVTQMGQEVILRCVPISNHLYFYWYRQILGQKVEFLVSFYNNEISEKSEIFDDQFSVERPDGSNFTLKIRSTKLEDSAMYFCASTGKAPGQGYYEQYFGPGTRLTVT.

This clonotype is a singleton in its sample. Here the CDR3 DNA reads TGCGCCAGCAGCTTGGCTACCGGGACATGGAACACTGAAGCTTTCTTT. It yields the protein CASSLATGTWNTEAFF. The rearrangement uses TRBV5-1 and TRBJ1-1, with D possibly matching TRBD1 (6 bases). The CDR3 runs to 16 residues. V lost 0 bases and J lost 1, with 13 bases in between. CDR1 SGHRS and CDR2 YFSETQ come from the germline V gene.

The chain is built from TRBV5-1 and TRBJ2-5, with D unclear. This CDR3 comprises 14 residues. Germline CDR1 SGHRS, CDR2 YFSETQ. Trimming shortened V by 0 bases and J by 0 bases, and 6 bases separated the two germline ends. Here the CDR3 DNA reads TGCGCCAGCAGCTTGGGGCCGAACCAAGAGACCCAGTACTTC. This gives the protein CASSLGPNQETQYF.